The 8 T cell receptor beta chains reported below all come from one sample, sequenced in a study of T cell repertoires in cytomegalovirus infection. Antigen specificity for these receptors is unknown. TCRdb ran MiXCR on the reads and lists one entry per CDR3 protein. Among about 740,000 distinct CDR3 sequences listed, around 30% were seen once. Specimen: cultured PBMCs, collected from culture after CMV antigen stimulation. All receptors come from a human donor in good health (CMV status not recorded). Some clones in this sample may be carry-over from other donors' samples.

This clonotype was seen more than once but under ten times. This sequence joins TRBV28 and TRBJ2-3; 9 nucleotides agree with TRBD2. This CDR3 region has 17 residues. V shed 4 bases, J shed 6 bases, and the junction held 14 bases outside the gene matches. CDR1 and CDR2 from the germline V gene are MDHEN and SYDVKM. The CDR3 nucleotides are TGTGCCAGCAGTTCACGGGAATGGCGGGGGGGCCCGGATACGCAGTATTTT. Amino acid sequence: CASSSREWRGGPDTQYF.

In this sample, this clonotype turned up a few times. V is TRBV6-2 or TRBV6-3 and J is TRBJ2-7; 9 nucleotides align to TRBD2. The CDR3 is 18 amino acids. The trim removed 5 bases at V and 1 base at J, leaving 15 bases unmatched. Germline CDR1 reads MNHEY; CDR2 reads SVGEGT. Written as DNA, the CDR3 is TGTGCCAGCAGTCGCACCCCTCATGGTAGCGGGAGTTCCTACGAGCAGTACTTC. Encoded protein: CASSRTPHGSGSSYEQYF.

This clonotype was seen more than once but under ten times. This sequence joins TRBV19 and TRBJ2-1; D is unresolved. This CDR3 is 13 amino acids long. Germline V gives CDR1 LNHDA, CDR2 SQIVND (reference sequence). The V end lost 5 bases, the J end lost 10 bases, and 15 bases lay between the germline ends. CDR3: CASSSDSFKEQFF. For the CDR3, the DNA is TGTGCCAGTAGTTCTGACTCGTTCAAGGAGCAGTTCTTC.

This clonotype has only one observation. This chain connects TRBV19 to TRBJ1-2; D unresolved. In germline, CDR1 is LNHDA, CDR2 SQIVND (reference sequence). The CDR3 is 14 residues long. Trimming took off 8 bases at V and 3 bases at J, with 16 bases between the two ends. This CDR3 reads CASRQPFADYGYTF. The DNA for the CDR3 is TGTGCCAGTCGCCAACCATTCGCTGACTATGGCTACACCTTC. Looking up the rest from reference TRBV19 and TRBJ1-2 gives the full variable domain: DGGITQSPKYLFRKEGQNVTLSCEQNLNHDAMYWYRQDPGQGLRLIYYSQIVNDFQKGDIAEGYSVSREKKESFPLTVTSAQKNPTAFYLCASRQPFADYGYTFGSGTRLTVV.

This clonotype was seen a few times. V and J are TRBV7-9 and TRBJ1-3; perhaps TRBD1 as D (5 bases). V lost 5 bases and J lost 0, with 14 bases in between. The CDR3 spans 16 residues. Germline V CDR1 and CDR2: SEHNR, FQNEAQ (reference sequence). CDR3 in amino acids: CASSGADGSSGNTIYF. The CDR3 nucleotides are TGTGCCAGCAGCGGGGCGGACGGATCCTCTGGAAACACCATATATTTT. Using reference TRBV7-9 and TRBJ1-3 for the parts outside the CDR3, the full variable domain is DTGVSQNPRHKITKRGQNVTFRCDPISEHNRLYWYRQTLGQGPEFLTYFQNEAQLEKSRLLSDRFSAERPKGSFSTLEIQRTEQGDSAMYLCASSGADGSSGNTIYFGEGSWLTVV.

This clonotype was seen ten or more times. The chain couples TRBV7-2 to TRBJ2-7, with no clear D. In germline, CDR1 is SGHTA, CDR2 FQGNSA. This CDR3 has 11 amino acids. Trimming left V 1 base short and J 7 bases short, with 5 bases between. CDR3 DNA sequence: TGTGCCAGCAGCTTAGGGCGGGAGCAGTACTTC. Its translation: CASSLGREQYF. Complete variable domain (other parts from reference TRBV7-2 and TRBJ2-7): GAGVSQSPSNKVTEKGKDVELRCDPISGHTALYWYRQSLGQGLEFLIYFQGNSAPDKSGLPSDRFSAERTGGSVSTLTIQRTQQEDSAVYLCASSLGREQYFGPGTRLTVT.

This clonotype was counted many times. The J gene is TRBJ1-5, the V gene TRBV15; perhaps TRBD1 as D (6 bases). The CDR3 has 15 amino acids. Germline-derived CDR1 and CDR2 are LNHNV and YYDKDF (reference sequence). Trimming removed 4 bases from V and 2 bases from J, with 12 bases in between. The CDR3 region has the DNA TGTGCCACCAGCATACAGGGTCTGGGCAATCAGCCCCAGCATTTT. Its translation is CATSIQGLGNQPQHF.

CDR3 region: CASSDSSSNIQYF. In DNA form, the CDR3 reads TGTGCCAGCTCCGACTCGTCATCCAACATTCAGTACTTC. The chain uses TRBV6-6 and TRBJ2-4; the D is unclear. The length of the CDR3 is 13 residues. In germline, CDR1 is MNHNY, CDR2 SVGAGI (reference sequence). The germline V and J ends were trimmed by 8 bases and 7 bases, with 15 bases remaining between them.